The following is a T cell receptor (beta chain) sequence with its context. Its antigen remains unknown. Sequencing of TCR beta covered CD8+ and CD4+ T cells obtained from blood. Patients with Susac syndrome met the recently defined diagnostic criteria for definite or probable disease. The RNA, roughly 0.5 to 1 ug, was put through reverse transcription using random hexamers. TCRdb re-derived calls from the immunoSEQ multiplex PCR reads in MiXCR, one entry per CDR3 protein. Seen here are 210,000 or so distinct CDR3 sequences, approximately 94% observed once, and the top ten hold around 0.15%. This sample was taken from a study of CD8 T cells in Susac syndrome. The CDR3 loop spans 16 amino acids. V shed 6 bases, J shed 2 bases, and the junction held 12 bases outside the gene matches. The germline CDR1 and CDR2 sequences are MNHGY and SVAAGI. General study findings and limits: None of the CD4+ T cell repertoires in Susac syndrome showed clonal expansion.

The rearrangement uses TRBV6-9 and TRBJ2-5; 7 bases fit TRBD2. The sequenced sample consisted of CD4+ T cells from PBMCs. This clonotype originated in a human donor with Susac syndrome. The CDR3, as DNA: TGTGCCAGCAGGGACTTTCTAGCGGCGAGACAAGAGACCCAGTACTTC. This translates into CASRDFLAARQETQYF.